These 16 T cell receptor beta chains came from one sample sequenced in a study of blood T cell repertoires in COVID-19. Only in-frame clones appear in the TCRdb table, and some are missing; sequencing was by immunoSEQ multiplex PCR. This sample has approximately 76,000 clones, with approximately 90% found just once. The sample was peripheral blood. The origin of the receptors is a man aged 30-40 years with acute or convalescent COVID-19.

V is TRBV19 and J is TRBJ2-6; perhaps TRBD2 as D (6 bases). The ends were cut back, 5 bases at V and 0 bases at J, with 8 bases in the middle. This CDR3 region has 15 residues. Germline loops: CDR1 LNHDA, CDR2 SQIVND (reference sequence). CDR3 in amino acids: CASSEAGSGANVLTF. CDR3 bases: TGTGCCAGTAGTGAAGCGGGCTCTGGGGCCAACGTCCTGACTTTC.

The rearrangement uses TRBV7-8 and TRBJ2-1; D unclear. The CDR3 consists of 15 residues. Per germline, CDR1 SGHVS and CDR2 FQNEAQ. V lost 0 bases, J lost 4 bases, and 10 bases lay in between. CDR3 DNA sequence: TGTGCCAGCAGCTTAGCGGGCACAAAATACAATGAGCAGTTCTTC. It codes for CASSLAGTKYNEQFF. The variable domain in full, with the rest retrieved from reference TRBV7-8 and TRBJ2-1, is GAGVSQSPRYKVAKRGQDVALRCDPISGHVSLFWYQQALGQGPEFLTYFQNEAQLDKSGLPSDRFFAERPEGSVSTLKIQRTQQEDSAVYLCASSLAGTKYNEQFFGPGTRLTVL.

This sequence joins TRBV2 and TRBJ1-2; 7 positions agree with TRBD1. CDR3 size: 13 residues. V gave up 6 bases and J gave up 5 bases; unmatched junction bases: 6. The germline gives CDR1 SNHLY, CDR2 FYNNEI. The CDR3 reads CASRGDSGYGYTF. Here the CDR3 DNA reads TGTGCCAGCAGGGGGGACAGCGGGTATGGCTACACCTTC.

V usage is TRBV6-1 and J usage is TRBJ1-6; no firm D call. Germline CDR1 is MNHNS and CDR2 is SASEGT. V was pared by 0 bases and J by 9 bases, with 15 bases between. There are 16 residues in the CDR3. Here the CDR3 DNA reads TGTGCCAGCAGTGAAGCGCGGTATCAGACGAGTTCACCCCTCCACTTT. It specifies CASSEARYQTSSPLHF.

This clone has a single count. The chain uses TRBV28 and TRBJ2-7; D is possibly TRBD1 (5 bases). Germline V CDR1 and CDR2: MDHEN, SYDVKM. The CDR3 runs to 15 residues. Trimming took 6 bases from V and 0 from J, leaving 15 bases between them. The CDR3 spells CASSPVKGHSYEQYF. The CDR3 bases are TGTGCCAGCAGCCCCGTCAAAGGACACTCCTACGAGCAGTACTTC.

The chain uses TRBV9 and TRBJ1-1; possibly TRBD1 for D (6 bases). This CDR3 has 16 amino acids. The V gene lost 0 bases and the J gene lost 0 bases, with 12 bases spanning the gap. Germline values: CDR1 SGDLS, CDR2 YYNGEE. The DNA of the CDR3 is TGTGCCAGCAGCGTAGAGCCGGGACACATGAACACTGAAGCTTTCTTT. As protein: CASSVEPGHMNTEAFF.

The rearrangement joins TRBV28 to TRBJ2-1, with D perhaps TRBD2 (5 bases). The germline V and J ends were trimmed by 5 bases and 4 bases, with 21 bases remaining between them. Germline V gene sequence: CDR1 MDHEN, CDR2 SYDVKM. The CDR3 length is 17 residues. The CDR3 loop reads CASSPSGRADKYNEQFF. The CDR3 DNA reads as TGTGCCAGCAGTCCCAGTGGGCGGGCCGATAAGTACAATGAGCAGTTCTTC.

The chain employs TRBV11-2 and TRBJ2-7; D ambiguous. Trimming shortened V by 2 bases and J by 3 bases, and 11 bases separated the two germline ends. The length of the CDR3 is 14 residues. Germline CDR1 and CDR2: SGHAT and FQNNGV. The chain's CDR3 is CASSLWASDYEQYF. The CDR3 DNA is TGTGCCAGCAGCTTATGGGCCAGTGACTACGAGCAGTACTTC.

This clone has a single count. The chain is built from TRBV6-1 and TRBJ2-7, with TRBD2 matching 7 bases. Germline V gene lookup returns CDR1 MNHNS and CDR2 SASEGT. The V gene end was trimmed by 2 bases and the J gene end by 3 bases; junction bases not matched to a gene: 7. The CDR3 extends over 15 amino acids. The CDR3 DNA is TGTGCCAGCAGTGAACTGGGAGGGCTTGGCTACGAGCAGTACTTC. Protein product: CASSELGGLGYEQYF.

V gene TRBV5-4 combines with J gene TRBJ2-7; D remains ambiguous. Deletions cut 3 bases from V and 3 bases from J, with 4 bases between. The CDR3 sequence is 11 residues long. Germline CDR1 is SGHNT and CDR2 is YYREEE (reference sequence). CDR3 protein: CASSSYYEQYF. The CDR3 coding sequence is TGTGCCAGCAGCTCCTACTACGAGCAGTACTTC.

This clone was detected a few times. J is TRBJ1-4 and V is TRBV5-6; 7 bases agree with TRBD1. The germline V gene has CDR1 SGHDT and CDR2 YYEEEE. CDR3 length: 14 residues. Germline trimming cut 2 bases from V and 7 bases from J; bases unmatched to any gene: 5. The CDR3 nucleotides are TGTGCCAGCAGCTTTAACAGGGGATCTGAAAAACTGTTTTTT. Amino acids: CASSFNRGSEKLFF.

The J gene is TRBJ2-1, the V gene TRBV15, with TRBD2 identical over 11 bases. The junction had 8 bases not matched to a gene; V was cut back by 0 bases and J by 4 bases. Germline assignment: CDR1 LNHNV and CDR2 YYDKDF (reference sequence). The CDR3 extends over 18 amino acids. The chain's CDR3 is CATSRDYVAGGRYNEQFF. The CDR3 coding sequence is TGTGCCACCAGCAGAGATTATGTAGCGGGAGGGCGGTACAATGAGCAGTTCTTC.

The chain links TRBV28 to TRBJ2-2, with 8 bases fitting TRBD2. Losses at the gene ends were 3 bases for V and 5 bases for J; bases not matched to a gene: 8. The CDR3 has 16 residues. Germline CDR1 reads MDHEN; CDR2 reads SYDVKM. CDR3 residues: CASSLVLAGGTGELFF. Here the CDR3 DNA reads TGTGCCAGCAGTTTGGTTCTAGCGGGTGGGACCGGGGAGCTGTTTTTT.

This clone was found many times. The sample holds other DNA sequences that translate to the same CDR3. The chain is built from TRBV9 and TRBJ1-1; no clear D gene. Trimming shortened V by 4 bases and J by 1 base, and 11 bases separated the two germline ends. Germline V gene data show CDR1 as SGDLS and CDR2 as YYNGEE. This CDR3 spans 14 amino acids. The CDR3 spells CASSPQVGNTEAFF. The CDR3 nucleotides read TGTGCCAGCAGCCCTCAGGTGGGGAACACTGAAGCTTTCTTT.

This clone was seen just once. The gene calls are TRBV28 and TRBJ2-1; 11 nucleotides align to TRBD2. Losses at the gene ends were 3 bases for V and 1 base for J; bases not matched to a gene: 5. Per the germline V gene, CDR1 is MDHEN and CDR2 is SYDVKM. There are 17 residues in the CDR3. CDR3 in DNA: TGTGCCAGCAGTTTGAGAAGACTAGCGGGGTCCTACAATGAGCAGTTCTTC. It yields the protein CASSLRRLAGSYNEQFF.

Here the CDR3 reads CASSLLREVAYEQYF. Here the CDR3 DNA reads TGTGCCAGCAGTTTGCTGCGGGAGGTCGCCTACGAGCAGTACTTC. This sequence joins TRBV28 and TRBJ2-7; 8 nucleotides match TRBD2. The CDR3 contains 15 residues. The J segment lost 2 bases and the V segment lost 3 bases, leaving 6 bases of the junction unmatched. The germline V gene has CDR1 MDHEN and CDR2 SYDVKM.